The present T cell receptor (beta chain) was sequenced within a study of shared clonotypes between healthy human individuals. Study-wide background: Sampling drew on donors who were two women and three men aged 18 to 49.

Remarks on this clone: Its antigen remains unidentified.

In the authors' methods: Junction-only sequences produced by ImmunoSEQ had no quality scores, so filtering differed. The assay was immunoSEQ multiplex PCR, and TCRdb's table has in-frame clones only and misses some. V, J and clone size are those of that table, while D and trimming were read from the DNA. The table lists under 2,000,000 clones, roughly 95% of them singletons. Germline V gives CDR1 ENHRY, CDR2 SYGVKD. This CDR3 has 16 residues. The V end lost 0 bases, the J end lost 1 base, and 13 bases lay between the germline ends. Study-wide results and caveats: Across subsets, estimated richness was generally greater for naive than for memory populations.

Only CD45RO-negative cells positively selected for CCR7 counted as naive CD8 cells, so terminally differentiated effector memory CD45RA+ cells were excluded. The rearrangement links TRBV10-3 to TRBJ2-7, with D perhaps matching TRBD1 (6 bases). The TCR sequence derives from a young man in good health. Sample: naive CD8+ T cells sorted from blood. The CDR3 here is CAISESGHPVSYEQYF. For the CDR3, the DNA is TGTGCCATCAGTGAGTCGGGACACCCGGTATCCTACGAGCAGTACTTC.